Presented here are 5 T cell receptor beta chains from one specimen sequenced in a study of blood T cell repertoires in COVID-19. Assay used: immunoSEQ multiplex PCR; TCRdb lists only in-frame clones, some missing. The sample has about 220,000 clones, about 82% seen once. Specimen: peripheral blood. The receptors derive from an older woman with COVID-19, enrolled during active disease.

The J gene is TRBJ1-4, the V gene TRBV3-1 (or the pseudogene TRBV3-2); 7 nucleotides match TRBD1. J lost 8 bases, V lost 6 bases, and 15 bases had no gene match. The germline gives CDR1 LGHDT, CDR2 YNNKEL (reference sequence). The CDR3 is 16 residues long. The CDR3 nucleotides are TGTGCCAGCAGTACGACAGGGCCCACCTGGGGGGAAAAACTGTTTTTT. Its protein product is CASSTTGPTWGEKLFF.

This chain connects TRBV7-8 to TRBJ1-1, with a possible D match to TRBD1 (6 bases). Germline V gene sequence: CDR1 SGHVS, CDR2 FQNEAQ. V was pared by 6 bases and J by 1 base, with 15 bases between. CDR3 length equals 15 residues. CDR3 region: CASRSIRGENTEAFF. CDR3 bases: TGTGCCAGCAGATCAATCAGGGGCGAGAACACTGAAGCTTTCTTT. The whole variable domain, remainder taken from reference TRBV7-8 and TRBJ1-1, is GAGVSQSPRYKVAKRGQDVALRCDPISGHVSLFWYQQALGQGPEFLTYFQNEAQLDKSGLPSDRFFAERPEGSVSTLKIQRTQQEDSAVYLCASRSIRGENTEAFFGQGTRLTVV.

The chain has TRBV9 and TRBJ2-5, with TRBD2 matching over 8 bases. Trimming cost V 3 bases and J 2 bases; bases outside gene matches: 0. The CDR3 runs to 13 residues. Germline V gene sequence: CDR1 SGDLS, CDR2 YYNGEE. The CDR3 is CASSAGGQETQYF. CDR3 nucleotide sequence: TGTGCCAGCAGCGCGGGGGGGCAAGAGACCCAGTACTTC.

The chain couples TRBV2 to TRBJ2-5; 10 bases are a match to TRBD1. After removal of 8 bases from V and 2 bases from J, the junction contained 8 bases not matched to a gene. This CDR3 contains 15 residues. CDR1 SNHLY and CDR2 FYNNEI come from the germline V gene. The CDR3 here is CASRRQGAYQETQYF. Here the CDR3 DNA reads TGTGCCAGCCGACGACAGGGGGCGTATCAAGAGACCCAGTACTTC.

The chain couples TRBV7-2 to TRBJ1-2; 8 nucleotides match TRBD1. The CDR3 extends over 15 amino acids. With 8 bases clipped from V and 3 bases from J, the junction kept 11 bases outside the gene matches. Germline-derived CDR1 and CDR2 are SGHTA and FQGNSA. The CDR3 is CASEPNRDRHYGYTF. CDR3 nucleotide sequence: TGTGCCAGCGAACCAAACCGGGACAGGCACTATGGCTACACCTTC.